This section outlines one TCR beta chain sequence together with its context. This clone was detected once. There is no known antigen for this receptor. No much larger clone exists at a distance of one base, and base qualities are not known. This sample is drawn from a study of blood T cell repertoires in COVID-19 (TCRdb year 2020). About the study as a whole: Collaborator samples came from the United States, Italy and Spain and covered acute and convalescent phases of COVID-19. The prospective study material was composed of cDNA or gDNA derived from T cells, B-cell-depleted T cells, or PBMCs. Subjects who had been exposed to COVID-19, were actively infected with it, or had recovered from it provided the deeply sampled blood TCRbeta repertoires that made up the dataset. The repertoires were released in a freely available public database meant as a resource for research on the immune response to SARS-CoV-2. Samples were obtained from the ongoing ImmuneRACE study (first 160 participants) and from 950 to 1,500 subjects provided by 6 global collaborators. The sample metadata nearly always contained a de-identified subject ID, COVID-19 status, age in years and sex. Where available, HLA class I and class II types were taken from metadata supplied by the sample provider and were not determined by assay-based typing. Overall results and qualifications from the work: Clinical and demographic metadata were provided uncurated, with the amount varying by source and participant.

At one collaborating source in Seattle, patients were enrolled during active infection and were followed longitudinally through the course of disease. Each collaborating institution followed its own protocols to collect whole blood in K2EDTA tubes. Collaborator samples were shipped for TCRbeta analysis as frozen whole blood, isolated PBMCs, or DNA extracted from either sample type. TCRbeta CDR3 regions were amplified from genomic DNA using the immunoSEQ Assay, a bias-controlled multiplex PCR. As for how the authors treated the data: Within the assay, amplification of reference gene primers was used to estimate how many nucleated cells each sample contained. To quantify the absolute abundance of each unique TCRbeta CDR3 rearrangement, sequence reads were collapsed and filtered. For each sample, productive Simpson clonality was calculated as the square root of Simpson's diversity index over productive rearrangements. Entries here come from immuneACCESS through TCRdb and include only in-frame sequences with V and J called. Some clones fail to appear in such tables; in the studies checked, an unresolved V gene covers under half of the shortfall, and the cause of the remainder is unknown. Clone size and V and J calls were adopted from that table, with D and trimming inferred from the DNA. This sample is represented by about 120,000 clones; 81% of them were singletons. About a sixth of the sample goes to the ten largest clones.

Including cysteine and phenylalanine, the CDR3 has 17 amino acids. Solely the CDR3 DNA is kept, with 51 bases framed from the first base. The germline V gene sets CDR1 to SGHTA and CDR2 to FQGNSA. V loses 2 bases, J loses 2 bases, and the germline ends lie 15 bases apart. The sequenced sample was peripheral blood. The rearranged chain carries TRBV7-2 and TRBJ1-4; the D gene is perhaps TRBD1, from 6 matching bases. The sequence was collected from a man aged 25 to 45 with COVID-19, enrolled during active disease. The nucleotide sequence reads TGTGCCAGCAGCTTAATCCCAGGGGTAACTACTAATGAAAAACTGTTTTTT. The resulting protein is CASSLIPGVTTNEKLFF.